A selection of T cell receptor beta chains follows, all from one sample in a study of blood T cells in healthy people across ages. TCRdb itself ran the 5' RACE reads through MiXCR, one entry per CDR3 protein. The table shows about 1.6 million distinct CDR3 sequences, with 34% occurring only once. The specimen sequenced was blood. The origin of the receptors is a woman in her twenties or thirties in good health. CDR3s include the opening cysteine and the closing phenylalanine or tryptophan. Each record gives: V gene, D gene, J gene, clone size, CDR3 protein, CDR3 DNA. The D gene is left open where the match is weak. Size is stated for part of the rows, as once, few or many counts, or as a class when the clone is expanded.

TRBV5-1,-,TRBJ2-7,-,CASSLAGTGTEDYEQYF,TGCGCCAGCAGCTTGGCGGGTACAGGGACCGAGGACTACGAGCAGTACTTC
TRBV5-1,-,TRBJ1-5,-,CASSLGETGQPQHF,TGCGCCAGCAGCTTGGGGGAGACAGGTCAGCCCCAGCATTTT
TRBV12-3/TRBV12-4,-,TRBJ2-1,many,CASSDRSSYNEQFF,TGTGCCAGCAGTGACAGGAGCTCCTACAATGAGCAGTTCTTC
TRBV12-3/TRBV12-4,TRBD2,TRBJ2-7,few,CASNPGLASYEQYF,TGTGCCAGCAACCCGGGACTAGCGTCCTACGAGCAGTACTTC
TRBV24-1,-,TRBJ2-1,-,CATSEVENNEQFF,TGTGCCACCAGTGAGGTCGAGAACAATGAGCAGTTCTTC
TRBV12-3/TRBV12-4,TRBD2,TRBJ2-2,-,CASSPGLARNTGELFF,TGTGCCAGCAGTCCCGGACTAGCGAGGAACACCGGGGAGCTGTTTTTT
TRBV4-1,-,TRBJ1-2,few,CASSPPRGDGYTF,TGCGCCAGCAGCCCCCCCCGTGGGGATGGCTACACCTTC
TRBV5-1,-,TRBJ2-1,-,CASGPRSSYNEQFF,TGCGCCAGCGGGCCCCGTAGCTCCTACAATGAGCAGTTCTTC
TRBV5-1,-,TRBJ1-2,-,CASRHIRDGVYGYTF,TGCGCCAGCAGGCATATCCGGGACGGAGTCTATGGCTACACCTTC
TRBV6-1,TRBD1,TRBJ2-6,many,CASSGQGAGANVLTF,TGTGCCAGCAGTGGACAGGGGGCTGGGGCCAACGTCCTGACTTTC
TRBV30,-,TRBJ2-1,few,CAWIQGWGEQFF,TGTGCCTGGATACAGGGCTGGGGTGAGCAGTTCTTC
TRBV9,-,TRBJ2-5,-,CASSVEGPKETQYF,TGTGCCAGCAGCGTAGAGGGGCCGAAAGAGACCCAGTACTTC
TRBV6-5,-,TRBJ2-1,-,CASSYSDRYNEQFF,TGTGCCAGCAGTTACTCGGACAGATACAATGAGCAGTTCTTC
TRBV7-9,TRBD1,TRBJ1-2,-,CASSPQGAGYGYTF,TGTGCCAGCAGCCCACAGGGGGCTGGCTATGGCTACACCTTC
TRBV20-1,-,TRBJ2-1,few,CSARERRDEQFF,TGCAGTGCTAGAGAACGGAGAGATGAGCAGTTCTTC
TRBV13,TRBD1,TRBJ2-5,few,CASSYSGQGRETQYF,TGTGCCAGCAGCTACTCGGGACAGGGGCGAGAGACCCAGTACTTC
TRBV28,-,TRBJ2-7,-,CASSLGRELPYEQYF,TGTGCCAGCAGTTTAGGCCGGGAGCTTCCCTACGAGCAGTACTTC
TRBV12-3/TRBV12-4,TRBD2,TRBJ2-2,few,CASSSLAGLNTGELFF,TGTGCCAGCAGTTCCCTAGCGGGGTTGAACACCGGGGAGCTGTTTTTT